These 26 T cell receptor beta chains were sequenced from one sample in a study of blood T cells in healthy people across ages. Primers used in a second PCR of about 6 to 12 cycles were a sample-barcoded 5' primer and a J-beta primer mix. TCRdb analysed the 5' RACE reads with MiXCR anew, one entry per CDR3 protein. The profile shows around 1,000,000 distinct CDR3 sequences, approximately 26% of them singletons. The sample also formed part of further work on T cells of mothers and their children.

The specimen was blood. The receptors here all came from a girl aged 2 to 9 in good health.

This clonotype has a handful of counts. As DNA, the CDR3 is TGTGCCAGCGCGAAAGAGGGTTTTGGCTCTGGGGCCAACGTCCTGACTTTC. Translation gives CASAKEGFGSGANVLTF. V is TRBV7-9 and J is TRBJ2-6, with D maybe TRBD2 (5 bases). This CDR3 contains 17 residues. V was trimmed by 8 bases and J by 0 bases, leaving 17 bases between them. Germline CDR1 is SEHNR and CDR2 is FQNEAQ (reference sequence).

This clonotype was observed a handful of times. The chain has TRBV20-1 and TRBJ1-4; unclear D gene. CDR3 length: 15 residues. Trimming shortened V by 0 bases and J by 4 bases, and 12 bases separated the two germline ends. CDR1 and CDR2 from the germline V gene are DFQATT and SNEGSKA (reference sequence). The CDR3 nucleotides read TGCAGTGCTAGAGATAATCGGCAGAATAATGAAAAACTGTTTTTT. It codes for CSARDNRQNNEKLFF.

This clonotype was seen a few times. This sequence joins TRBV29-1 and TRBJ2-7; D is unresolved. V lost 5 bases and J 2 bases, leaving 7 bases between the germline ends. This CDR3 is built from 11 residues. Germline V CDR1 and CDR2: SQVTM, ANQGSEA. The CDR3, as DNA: TGCAGCGTTTCCAGTACCTACGAGCAGTACTTC. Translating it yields CSVSSTYEQYF.

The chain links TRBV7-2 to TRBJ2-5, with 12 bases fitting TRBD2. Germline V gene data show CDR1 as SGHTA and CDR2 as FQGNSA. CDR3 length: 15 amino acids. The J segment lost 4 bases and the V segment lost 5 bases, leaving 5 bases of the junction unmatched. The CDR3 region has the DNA TGTGCCAGCAGCCCTATGGGACTAGCGGGAGAGACCCAGTACTTC. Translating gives CASSPMGLAGETQYF.

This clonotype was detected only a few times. DNA for the CDR3: TGCAGTGCTAGATATCTTAACGAGCAGTACTTC. As protein: CSARYLNEQYF. The V and J genes are TRBV20-1 and TRBJ2-5, with D hard to call. TRBJ2-7 matches the DNA end more closely, so the J call is doubtful. The CDR3 extends over 11 amino acids. The V gene's germline CDR1 is DFQATT and CDR2 SNEGSKA (reference sequence).

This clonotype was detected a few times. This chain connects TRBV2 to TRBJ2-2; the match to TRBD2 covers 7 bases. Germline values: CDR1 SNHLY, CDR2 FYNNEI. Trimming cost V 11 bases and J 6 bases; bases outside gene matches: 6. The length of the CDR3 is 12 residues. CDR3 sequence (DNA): TGTGCCTTCGCGGGGGTGGCCGGGGAGCTGTTTTTT. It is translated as CAFAGVAGELFF.

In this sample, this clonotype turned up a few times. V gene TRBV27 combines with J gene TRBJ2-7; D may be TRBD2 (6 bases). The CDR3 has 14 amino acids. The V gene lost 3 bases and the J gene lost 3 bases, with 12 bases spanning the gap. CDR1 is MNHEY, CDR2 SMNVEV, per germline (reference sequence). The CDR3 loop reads CASSFAGNDYEQYF. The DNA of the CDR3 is TGTGCCAGCAGTTTTGCGGGAAACGACTACGAGCAGTACTTC.

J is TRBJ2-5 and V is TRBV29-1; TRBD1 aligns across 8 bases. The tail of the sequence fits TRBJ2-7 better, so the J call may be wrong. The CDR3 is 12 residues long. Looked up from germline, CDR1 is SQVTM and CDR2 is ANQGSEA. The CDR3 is CSVGTGYNEQYF. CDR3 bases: TGCAGCGTTGGGACAGGGTATAACGAGCAGTACTTC.

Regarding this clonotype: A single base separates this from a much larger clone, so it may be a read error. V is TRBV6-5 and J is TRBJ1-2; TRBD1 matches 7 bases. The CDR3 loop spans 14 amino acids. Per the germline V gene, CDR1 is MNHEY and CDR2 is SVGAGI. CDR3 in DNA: TGTGTCAGCAGTTTATTACAGGGGAATTTCAGCTACACCTTC. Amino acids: CVSSLLQGNFSYTF.

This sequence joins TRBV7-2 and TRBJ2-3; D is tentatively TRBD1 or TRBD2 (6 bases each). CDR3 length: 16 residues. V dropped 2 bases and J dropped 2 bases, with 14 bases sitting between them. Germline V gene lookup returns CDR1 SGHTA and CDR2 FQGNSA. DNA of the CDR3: TGTGCCAGCAGCTTAAGGGGGGCAGCGGACACAGATACGCAGTATTTT. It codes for CASSLRGAADTDTQYF. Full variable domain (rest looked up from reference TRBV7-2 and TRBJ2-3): GAGVSQSPSNKVTEKGKDVELRCDPISGHTALYWYRQSLGQGLEFLIYFQGNSAPDKSGLPSDRFSAERTGGSVSTLTIQRTQQEDSAVYLCASSLRGAADTDTQYFGPGTRLTVL.

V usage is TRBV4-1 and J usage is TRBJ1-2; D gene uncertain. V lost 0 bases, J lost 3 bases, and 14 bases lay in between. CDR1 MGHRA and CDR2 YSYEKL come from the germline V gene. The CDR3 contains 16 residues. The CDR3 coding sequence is TGCGCCAGCAGCCAAGATTCGTTTCCTGACTACTATGGCTACACCTTC. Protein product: CASSQDSFPDYYGYTF.

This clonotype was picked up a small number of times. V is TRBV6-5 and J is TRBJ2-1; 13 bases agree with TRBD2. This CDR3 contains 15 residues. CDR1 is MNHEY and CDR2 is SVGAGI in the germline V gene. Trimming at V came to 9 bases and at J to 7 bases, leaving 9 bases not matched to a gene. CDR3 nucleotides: TGTGCCAGTAGGACTAGCGGGAGTACGGTAAATGAGCAGTTCTTC. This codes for CASRTSGSTVNEQFF.

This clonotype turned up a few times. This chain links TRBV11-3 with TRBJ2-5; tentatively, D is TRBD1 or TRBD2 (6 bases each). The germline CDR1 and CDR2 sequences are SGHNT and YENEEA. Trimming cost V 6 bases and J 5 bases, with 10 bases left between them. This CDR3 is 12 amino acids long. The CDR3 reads CASRGGLETQYF. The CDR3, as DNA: TGTGCCAGCAGGGGGGGCCTGGAGACCCAGTACTTC.

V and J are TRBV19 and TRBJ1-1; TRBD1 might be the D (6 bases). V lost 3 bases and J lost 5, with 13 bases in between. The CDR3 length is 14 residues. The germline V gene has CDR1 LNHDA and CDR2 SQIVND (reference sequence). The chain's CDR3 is CASSMEGGRTEAFF. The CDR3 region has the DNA TGTGCCAGTAGTATGGAGGGGGGAAGGACTGAAGCTTTCTTT. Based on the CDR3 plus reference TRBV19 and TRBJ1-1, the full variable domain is DGGITQSPKYLFRKEGQNVTLSCEQNLNHDAMYWYRQDPGQGLRLIYYSQIVNDFQKGDIAEGYSVSREKKESFPLTVTSAQKNPTAFYLCASSMEGGRTEAFFGQGTRLTVV.

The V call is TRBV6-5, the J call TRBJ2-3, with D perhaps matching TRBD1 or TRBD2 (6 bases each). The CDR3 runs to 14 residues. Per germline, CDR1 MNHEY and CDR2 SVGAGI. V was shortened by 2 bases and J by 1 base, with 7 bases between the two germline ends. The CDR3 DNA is TGTGCCAGCAGTTACGGGGGGCGCACAGATACGCAGTATTTT. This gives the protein CASSYGGRTDTQYF.

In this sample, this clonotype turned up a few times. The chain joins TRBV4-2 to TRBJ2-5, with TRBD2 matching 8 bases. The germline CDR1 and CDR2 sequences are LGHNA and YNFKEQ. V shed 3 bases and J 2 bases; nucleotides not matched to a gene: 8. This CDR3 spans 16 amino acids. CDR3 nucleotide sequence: TGTGCCAGCAGCCAGGCCCCTAGCGGGCCTCAAGAGACCCAGTACTTC. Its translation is CASSQAPSGPQETQYF.

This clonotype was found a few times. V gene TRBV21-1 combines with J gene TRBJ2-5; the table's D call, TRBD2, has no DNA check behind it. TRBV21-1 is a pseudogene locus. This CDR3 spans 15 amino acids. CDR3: CASSERTSGKETQYF. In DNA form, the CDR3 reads TGTGCCAGCAGCGAGAGGACTAGCGGGAAAGAGACCCAGTACTTC.

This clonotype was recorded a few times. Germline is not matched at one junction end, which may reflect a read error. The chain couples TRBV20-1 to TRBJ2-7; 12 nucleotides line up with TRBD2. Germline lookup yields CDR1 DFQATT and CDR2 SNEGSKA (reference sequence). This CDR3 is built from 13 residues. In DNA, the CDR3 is TGCAGTGCTGGCCGACTAGCGGGAGTCGAGCAGTGCTTC. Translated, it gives CSAGRLAGVEQCF.

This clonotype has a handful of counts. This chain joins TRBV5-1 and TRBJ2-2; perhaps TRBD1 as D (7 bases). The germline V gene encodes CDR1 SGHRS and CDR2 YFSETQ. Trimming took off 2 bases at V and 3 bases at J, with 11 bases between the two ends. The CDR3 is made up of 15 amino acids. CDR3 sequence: CASSFGRGDTGELFF. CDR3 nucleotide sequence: TGCGCCAGCAGCTTCGGCAGGGGGGACACCGGGGAGCTGTTTTTT.

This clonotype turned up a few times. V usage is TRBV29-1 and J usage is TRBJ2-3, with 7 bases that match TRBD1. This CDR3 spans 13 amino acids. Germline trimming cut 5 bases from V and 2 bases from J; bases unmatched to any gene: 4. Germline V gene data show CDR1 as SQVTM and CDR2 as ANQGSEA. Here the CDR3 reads CSVRGTVTDTQYF. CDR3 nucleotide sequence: TGCAGCGTTAGGGGGACAGTCACAGATACGCAGTATTTT.

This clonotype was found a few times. In DNA, the CDR3 is TGTGCCAGCGAGGGGGAAGGAGGCAATGAGCAGTTCTTC. Its protein product is CASEGEGGNEQFF. The chain joins TRBV2 to TRBJ2-1; weak D call: TRBD1 (6 bases). Per the germline V gene, CDR1 is SNHLY and CDR2 is FYNNEI. This CDR3 region has 13 residues. The V gene lost 8 bases and the J gene lost 6 bases, with 14 bases spanning the gap.

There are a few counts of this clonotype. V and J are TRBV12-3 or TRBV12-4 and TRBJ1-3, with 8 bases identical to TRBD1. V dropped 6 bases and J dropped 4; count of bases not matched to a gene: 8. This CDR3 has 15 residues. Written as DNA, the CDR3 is TGTGCCAGCAGCCCTCCACAGGGGGTAGGAAACACCATATATTTT. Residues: CASSPPQGVGNTIYF.

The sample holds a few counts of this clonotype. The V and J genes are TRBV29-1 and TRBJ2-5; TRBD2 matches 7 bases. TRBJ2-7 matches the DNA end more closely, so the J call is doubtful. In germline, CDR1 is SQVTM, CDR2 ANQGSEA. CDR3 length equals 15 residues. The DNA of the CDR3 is TGCAGCGTTGAAATAGCAACTAGCGAGTCGTACGAGCAGTACTTC. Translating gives CSVEIATSESYEQYF.

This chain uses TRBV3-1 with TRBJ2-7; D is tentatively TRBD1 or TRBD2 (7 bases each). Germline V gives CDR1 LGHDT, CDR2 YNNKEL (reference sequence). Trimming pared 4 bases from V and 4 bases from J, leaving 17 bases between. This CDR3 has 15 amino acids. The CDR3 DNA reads TGTGCCAGCAGCCCTCCGACAGGGAGGGGGTACGAGCAGTACTTC. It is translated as CASSPPTGRGYEQYF.

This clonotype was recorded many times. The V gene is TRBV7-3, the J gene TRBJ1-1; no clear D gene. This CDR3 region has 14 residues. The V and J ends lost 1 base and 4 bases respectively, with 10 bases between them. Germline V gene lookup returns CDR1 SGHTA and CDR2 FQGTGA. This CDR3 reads CASSLSPVVTEAFF. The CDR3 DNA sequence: TGTGCCAGCAGCTTAAGCCCGGTGGTCACTGAAGCTTTCTTT. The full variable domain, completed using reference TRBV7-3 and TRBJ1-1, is GAGVSQTPSNKVTEKGKYVELRCDPISGHTALYWYRQSLGQGPEFLIYFQGTGAADDSGLPNDRFFAVRPEGSVSTLKIQRTERGDSAVYLCASSLSPVVTEAFFGQGTRLTVV.

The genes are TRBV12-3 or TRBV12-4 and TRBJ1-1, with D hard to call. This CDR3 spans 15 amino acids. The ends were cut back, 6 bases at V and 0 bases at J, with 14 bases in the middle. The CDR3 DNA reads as TGTGCCAGCAGACACGAGGAGAGCATGAACACTGAAGCTTTCTTT. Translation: CASRHEESMNTEAFF.